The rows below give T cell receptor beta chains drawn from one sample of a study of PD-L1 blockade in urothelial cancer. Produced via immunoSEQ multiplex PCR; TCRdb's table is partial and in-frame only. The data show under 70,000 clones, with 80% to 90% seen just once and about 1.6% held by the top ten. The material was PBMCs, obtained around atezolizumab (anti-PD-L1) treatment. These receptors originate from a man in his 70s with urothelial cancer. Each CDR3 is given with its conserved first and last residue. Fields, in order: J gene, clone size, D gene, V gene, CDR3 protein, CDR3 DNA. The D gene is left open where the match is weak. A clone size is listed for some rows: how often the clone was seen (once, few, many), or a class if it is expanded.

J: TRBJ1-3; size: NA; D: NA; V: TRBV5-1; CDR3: CASSLDLGSGGNTIYF; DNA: TGCGCCAGCAGCTTGGATCTGGGTTCAGGGGGAAACACCATATATTTT
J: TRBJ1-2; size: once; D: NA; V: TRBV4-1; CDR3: CASSQGQVYGYTF; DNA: TGCGCCAGCAGCCAAGGACAGGTCTATGGCTACACCTTC
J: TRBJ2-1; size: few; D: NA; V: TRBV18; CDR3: CASSPPPGWNEQFF; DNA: TGTGCCAGCTCACCACCTCCGGGTTGGAATGAGCAGTTCTTC
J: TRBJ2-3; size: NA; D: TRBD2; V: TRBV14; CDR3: CASSRRLAGGLDTQYF; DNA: TGTGCCAGCAGCCGTCGACTAGCGGGAGGATTAGATACGCAGTATTTT
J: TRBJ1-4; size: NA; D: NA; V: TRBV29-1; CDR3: CSVAYRGNEKLFF; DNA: TGCAGCGTTGCATATAGGGGGAATGAAAAACTGTTTTTT
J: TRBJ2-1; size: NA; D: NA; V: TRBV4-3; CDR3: CASSQEDSDNEQFF; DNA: TGCGCCAGCAGTCAGGAGGACAGCGACAATGAGCAGTTCTTC
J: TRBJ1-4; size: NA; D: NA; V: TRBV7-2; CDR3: CASSSRTETNEKLFF; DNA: TGTGCCAGCAGCTCCCGGACTGAAACTAATGAAAAACTGTTTTTT
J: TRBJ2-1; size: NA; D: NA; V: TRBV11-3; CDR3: CASSFGVNEQFF; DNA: TGTGCCAGCAGCTTCGGGGTCAATGAGCAGTTCTTC
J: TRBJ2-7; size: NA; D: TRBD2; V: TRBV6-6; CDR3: CASSYYGLAGNEQYF; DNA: TGTGCCAGCAGTTACTACGGACTAGCGGGAAACGAGCAGTACTTC
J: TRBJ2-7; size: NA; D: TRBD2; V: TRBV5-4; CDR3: CASSFGRTHYEQYF; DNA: TGTGCCAGCAGCTTCGGGAGGACGCACTACGAGCAGTACTTC
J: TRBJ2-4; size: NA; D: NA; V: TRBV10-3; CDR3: CAISEVSRGKNIQYF; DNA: TGTGCCATCAGTGAGGTATCACGGGGAAAAAACATTCAGTACTTC
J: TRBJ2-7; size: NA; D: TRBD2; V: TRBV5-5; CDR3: CASSPGGYEQYF; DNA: TGTGCCAGCAGCCCCGGGGGGTACGAGCAGTACTTC
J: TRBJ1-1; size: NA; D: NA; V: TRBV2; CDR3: CASSPLLGGNTEAFF; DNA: TGTGCCAGCAGTCCCCTCTTAGGGGGGAACACTGAAGCTTTCTTT
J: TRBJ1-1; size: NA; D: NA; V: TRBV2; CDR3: CASSTQGNSEAFF; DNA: TGTGCCAGCAGCACCCAGGGGAACTCTGAAGCTTTCTTT